Presented here are 3 T cell receptor beta chains from one specimen sequenced in a study of naive and memory T cell subsets. Four PCR rounds used nested alpha and beta constant region primers plus the SP2 primer. MiXCR, applied by TCRdb to the 5' RACE reads, yields one record per CDR3 protein. This table has roughly 60,000 distinct CDR3 sequences, 7% to 8.5% appearing once. An oligonucleotide containing a UMI was ligated to the 3' end of TCR cDNA. The receptors shown here come from a male donor in good health.

At least ten counts were recorded for this clonotype. The chain carries TRBV20-1 and TRBJ2-1; D uncertain. The CDR3 loop spans 16 amino acids. The V and J ends lost 0 bases and 1 base respectively, with 13 bases between them. Looked up from germline, CDR1 is DFQATT and CDR2 is SNEGSKA (reference sequence). The CDR3 coding sequence is TGCAGTGCTAGAGATATAGTAGGGTCTTCCTACAATGAGCAGTTCTTC. Its protein is CSARDIVGSSYNEQFF.

V usage is TRBV20-1 and J usage is TRBJ2-5, with a possible D match to TRBD2 (5 bases). Trimming shortened V by 0 bases and J by 3 bases, and 17 bases separated the two germline ends. The length of the CDR3 is 16 residues. Germline V gene lookup returns CDR1 DFQATT and CDR2 SNEGSKA (reference sequence). The CDR3 protein is CSARDIHGSAEETQYF. The CDR3 DNA is TGCAGTGCTAGAGATATCCACGGTAGCGCCGAAGAGACCCAGTACTTC.

This clonotype rates as medium-sized (0.01 to 0.1%). This sequence joins TRBV5-1 and TRBJ2-4, with D tentatively TRBD2 (6 bases). CDR1 and CDR2 (germline): SGHRS, YFSETQ. The CDR3 spans 14 residues. The V end lost 1 base, the J end lost 5 bases, and 10 bases lay between the germline ends. The CDR3 loop reads CASSLRPGENIQYF. The CDR3 nucleotides are TGCGCCAGCAGCTTGAGACCGGGGGAAAACATTCAGTACTTC.